This T cell receptor (beta chain) was observed in a study of long-term antiretroviral therapy in people with HIV. The immunoSEQ assay was v3.0, run at survey level. Profiled with immunoSEQ multiplex PCR; TCRdb holds only in-frame clones, not every one. The sample lists around 28,000 clones; roughly 85% were seen once. The germline V gene has CDR1 SQVTM and CDR2 ANQGSEA. Trimming stripped 7 bases from V and 1 base from J, with 10 bases between. There are 13 residues in the CDR3. Samples held roughly 0.85-11 million cryopreserved PBMC, and DNA extraction followed. A remark on this clone: Its specificity is unknown.

Study-level results: HIV repertoires had narrower CDR3 length ranges than controls.

This clonotype was obtained from a man aged 35 to 55 with HIV. The rearrangement links TRBV29-1 to TRBJ2-2; the D gene is possibly TRBD1 (6 bases). The specimen comprised unsorted PBMCs, sampled 2.3 years after starting antiretroviral therapy. The CDR3 protein is CSGRQENTGELFF. In DNA form, the CDR3 reads TGCAGCGGCCGACAGGAGAACACCGGGGAGCTGTTTTTT.